These T cell receptor beta chains were read from a single sample in a study of Ad26.COV2.S vaccination and SARS-CoV-2 variants. Assay used: immunoSEQ multiplex PCR; TCRdb lists only in-frame clones, some missing. The profile covers about 480,000 clones, with roughly nine tenths appearing a single time and more than 10% taken by the ten largest. Sequences were derived from peripheral blood, sampled in a trial of Ad26.COV2.S vaccine versus placebo. These receptor sequences come from a person between 18 and 65 years old who received the Ad26.COV2.S COVID-19 vaccine or a placebo. The CDR3 runs from the conserved cysteine through the conserved F or W. The listing skips clone size in some rows; elsewhere it reads once, few, many or a size class.

J gene,clone size,V gene,CDR3 protein
TRBJ2-7,.,TRBV5-5,CASSFVKDF
TRBJ2-2,.,TRBV9,CASSVDGTVNTGELFF
TRBJ1-2,.,TRBV5-6,CASSLEYYGYTF
TRBJ2-1,.,TRBV7-2,CASSSRLAVEQFF
TRBJ2-2,once,TRBV4-2,CASSQEARANTGELFF
TRBJ2-3,.,TRBV5-1,CASRKTGGPRNTDTQYF
TRBJ1-4,.,TRBV2,CASRHRGRFEKLFF
TRBJ2-7,.,TRBV19,CASSIGPQGGRTYEQYF
TRBJ1-4,.,TRBV19,CASSTVRGEKLFF
TRBJ1-2,.,TRBV30,CAWSVHLEGYTF
TRBJ2-7,once,TRBV30,CAWSSTGVGEQYF
TRBJ2-3,.,TRBV10-3,CAISGQNTQYF
TRBJ2-7,once,TRBV11-3,CASSLGLAVTSEQYF
TRBJ2-1,.,TRBV28,CASSAGTTYNEQFF
TRBJ2-2,few,TRBV5-6,CASRGGGLAGGPNTGELFF
TRBJ2-3,.,TRBV19,CASSMWTSGKNTQYF
TRBJ2-5,.,TRBV24-1,CATSADGRKGETQYF
TRBJ2-5,.,TRBV7-6,CASSPVAVETQYF
TRBJ2-2,.,TRBV9,CASSAGAPGGELFF
TRBJ2-7,.,TRBV5-1,CASSSATGSYEQYF
TRBJ1-5,.,TRBV6-6,CASSPDRSNQPQHF
TRBJ2-1,.,TRBV3-1/TRBV3-2,CASSQVTGAGEQFF
TRBJ1-3,.,TRBV15,CATSRGRTLSGNTIYF
TRBJ1-5,.,TRBV27,CASSSLSGLSNQPQHF
TRBJ2-2,once,TRBV19,CASSIDGTSGGTGELFF
TRBJ2-2,few,TRBV7-8,CASSLLAKNTGELFF
TRBJ2-5,.,TRBV28,CASRNRGGTQYF
TRBJ1-5,.,TRBV18,CASSPGQGYQPQHF
TRBJ1-5,few,TRBV7-2,CASSLRGANQPQHF
TRBJ2-7,.,TRBV28,CASSPHREQYF
TRBJ2-7,.,TRBV11-3,CASSSAGYEQYF
TRBJ2-3,once,TRBV7-9,CASSRGGVTSTDTQYF
TRBJ2-7,.,TRBV30,CAWSSPDFASYEQYF